This T cell receptor beta chain was documented in a study of human T cells and chemical hapten exposure. Across the study: Patients, largely female, had alopecia areata, totalis or universalis. General study results and limits: After DPC sensitization, TCRs above 1 in 1000 frequency showed no change.

Using its own MiXCR run on the RACE reads, TCRdb lists one record per CDR3 protein. The table records about 350,000 distinct CDR3 sequences, about 6% of them present only once. Time point described: patch test 2, 6 weeks after DPC sensitization. The treatment is: therapeutic diphenylcyclopropenone sensitization with weekly scalp DPC. The CDR3 consists of 15 residues. This clonotype was seen once. Its matching antigen is unknown. The junction departs from germline at one end; a sequencing error may be responsible. The sequence was obtained from a woman between 18 and 29 years old with alopecia areata. Some clones in this sample may be carry-over from other donors' samples. Sequencing used whole blood, obtained in connection with sensitization to the hapten diphenylcyclopropenone (DPC). The chain recombines TRBV12-3 or TRBV12-4 with TRBJ2-5; possible D gene TRBD1, 6 bases. This CDR3 is CTSRPQGSVFETQYF. The DNA of the CDR3 is TGTACCAGCCGACCGCAGGGGTCGGTGTTCGAGACCCAGTACTTC.